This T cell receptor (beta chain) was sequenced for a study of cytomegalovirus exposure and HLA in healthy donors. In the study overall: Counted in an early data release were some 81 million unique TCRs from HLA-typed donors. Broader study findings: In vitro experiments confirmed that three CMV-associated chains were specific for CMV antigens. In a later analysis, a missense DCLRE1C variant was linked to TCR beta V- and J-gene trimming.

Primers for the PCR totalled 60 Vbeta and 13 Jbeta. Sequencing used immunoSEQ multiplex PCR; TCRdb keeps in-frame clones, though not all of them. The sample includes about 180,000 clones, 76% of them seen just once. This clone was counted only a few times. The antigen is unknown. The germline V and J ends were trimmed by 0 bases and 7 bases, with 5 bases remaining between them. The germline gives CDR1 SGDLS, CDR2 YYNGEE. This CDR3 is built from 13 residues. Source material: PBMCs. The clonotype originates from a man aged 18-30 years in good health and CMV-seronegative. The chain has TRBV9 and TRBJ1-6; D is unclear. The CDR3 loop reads CASSVGGNSPLHF. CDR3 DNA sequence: TGTGCCAGCAGCGTAGGCGGGAATTCACCCCTCCACTTT.